This passage covers 20 T cell receptor beta chains from one sample sequenced in a study of cytomegalovirus exposure and HLA in healthy donors. Both 60 Vbeta primers and 13 Jbeta primers went into the PCR. Assay used: immunoSEQ multiplex PCR; TCRdb lists only in-frame clones, some missing. The data hold 200,000 to 250,000 clones, with more than 60% observed a single time. Sequenced: PBMCs. These receptors were collected from a woman aged 55-70 years in good health and CMV-seropositive.

This clone was picked up a small number of times. The rearrangement uses TRBV10-1 and TRBJ2-7; the D gene is possibly TRBD2 (6 bases). The V and J ends lost 6 bases and 5 bases respectively, with 11 bases between them. Looked up from germline, CDR1 is WNHNN and CDR2 is SYGVQD (reference sequence). The CDR3 sequence is 12 residues long. The CDR3 bases are TGCGCCAGCAGATTGGGGGAGGACGAGCAGTACTTC. Translated, it gives CASRLGEDEQYF.

The V and J genes are TRBV2 and TRBJ1-5, with no clear D. V gave up 3 bases and J gave up 0 bases, with 6 bases separating them. This CDR3 contains 14 residues. Per the germline V gene, CDR1 is SNHLY and CDR2 is FYNNEI. DNA of the CDR3: TGTGCCAGCAGTGACAGAAATAGCAATCAGCCCCAGCATTTT. Amino acids: CASSDRNSNQPQHF.

The rearrangement uses TRBV4-1 and TRBJ1-2; 7 positions agree with TRBD1. The V gene end was trimmed by 2 bases and the J gene end by 6 bases; junction bases not matched to a gene: 6. Germline CDR1 is MGHRA and CDR2 is YSYEKL. The CDR3 spans 14 residues. CDR3 coding DNA: TGCGCCAGCAGCCAACTACAGGGGAACCATGGCTACACCTTC. Its protein product is CASSQLQGNHGYTF.

V and J are TRBV2 and TRBJ1-1, with D perhaps matching TRBD1 (5 bases). The CDR3 length is 15 residues. Germline lookup yields CDR1 SNHLY and CDR2 FYNNEI. Trimming took 4 bases from V and 5 from J, leaving 17 bases between them. CDR3 sequence: CASSGQGEGLTEAFF. Written as DNA, the CDR3 is TGTGCCAGCAGTGGTCAGGGTGAAGGGTTGACTGAAGCTTTCTTT.

This clone appeared a few times. V gene TRBV7-2 combines with J gene TRBJ2-5; 10 bases align to TRBD2. Trimming removed 5 bases from V and 3 bases from J; junction bases left unmatched: 6. The CDR3 is 15 amino acids. CDR1 is SGHTA, CDR2 FQGNSA, per germline. The CDR3 DNA follows: TGTGCCAGCAGCCTCCGTGGGACTAGCGAAGAGACCCAGTACTTC. Amino acids: CASSLRGTSEETQYF.

This sequence joins TRBV5-1 and TRBJ2-1; 10 bases agree with TRBD2. V lost 0 bases, J lost 6 bases, and 24 bases stayed unmatched. The CDR3 sequence is 22 residues long. The germline V gene has CDR1 SGHRS and CDR2 YFSETQ. CDR3 in amino acids: CASSLGGQTKTSGPRRRNEQFF. The DNA for the CDR3 is TGCGCCAGCAGCTTGGGAGGACAGACTAAGACTAGCGGGCCACGCCGGCGCAATGAGCAGTTCTTC.

V and J are TRBV9 and TRBJ2-5; D unresolved. CDR3 length: 16 residues. Germline CDR1 is SGDLS and CDR2 is YYNGEE. V gave up 0 bases and J gave up 2 bases, with 14 bases separating them. The CDR3, as DNA: TGTGCCAGCAGCGTAGGGTCCTTTTCTAGTCAAGAGACCCAGTACTTC. Protein sequence: CASSVGSFSSQETQYF.

J is TRBJ1-2 and V is TRBV28; TRBD1 is a possible D gene (5 bases). Trimming removed 4 bases at V and 5 bases at J, with 11 bases between. Germline V gives CDR1 MDHEN, CDR2 SYDVKM. This CDR3 contains 13 residues. DNA of the CDR3: TGTGCCAGCAGTTCCTATAGACAGTATGGCTACACCTTC. Protein sequence: CASSSYRQYGYTF.

A few counts support this clone. The chain carries TRBV6-1 and TRBJ2-7; 9 nucleotides match TRBD2. Germline V gene sequence: CDR1 MNHNS, CDR2 SASEGT. The ends lost 6 bases at V and 1 base at J; junction bases unmatched: 7. This CDR3 is built from 15 residues. The CDR3 region is CASRGLAGISYEQYF. For the CDR3, the DNA is TGTGCCAGCAGAGGGCTAGCGGGGATTTCCTACGAGCAGTACTTC.

The chain has TRBV19 and TRBJ1-5, with 8 bases that match TRBD1. The CDR3 spans 14 residues. After removal of 4 bases from V and 6 bases from J, the junction contained 5 bases not matched to a gene. Per germline, CDR1 LNHDA and CDR2 SQIVND (reference sequence). DNA for the CDR3: TGTGCCAGTAGTACCACAGGGGGGAGTCAGCCCCAGCATTTT. This translates into CASSTTGGSQPQHF.

J is TRBJ1-2 and V is TRBV5-1; 7 nucleotides line up with TRBD1. V gave up 0 bases and J gave up 2 bases; unmatched junction bases: 1. There are 14 residues in the CDR3. Germline CDR1 SGHRS, CDR2 YFSETQ. CDR3 bases: TGCGCCAGCAGCTTGGAGACAGGGAACTATGGCTACACCTTC. It codes for CASSLETGNYGYTF.

The chain employs TRBV7-9 and TRBJ2-1; TRBD2 might be the D (6 bases). The V and J ends lost 8 bases and 1 base respectively, with 9 bases between them. The CDR3 length is 13 residues. Germline V CDR1 and CDR2: SEHNR, FQNEAQ (reference sequence). The CDR3 DNA reads as TGTGCCAGCCTTAGCGGTTCCTACAATGAGCAGTTCTTC. Its protein product is CASLSGSYNEQFF.

This chain connects TRBV5-1 to TRBJ2-1; 11 bases line up with TRBD1. Looked up from germline, CDR1 is SGHRS and CDR2 is YFSETQ. V shed 1 base, J shed 4 bases, and the junction held 4 bases outside the gene matches. The CDR3 covers 16 residues. The CDR3 region has the DNA TGCGCCAGCAGCTTGTGGACAGGGGGCACATACAATGAGCAGTTCTTC. This sequence encodes CASSLWTGGTYNEQFF.

The rearrangement uses TRBV30 and TRBJ2-2; TRBD2 matches 7 bases. The CDR3 consists of 15 residues. Germline values: CDR1 GTSNPN, CDR2 SVGIG (reference sequence). Trimming at V came to 4 bases and at J to 5 bases, leaving 10 bases not matched to a gene. CDR3 coding DNA: TGTGCCTGGACTCGGCGGGGGTTGGGGACCGGGGAGCTGTTTTTT. Translated: CAWTRRGLGTGELFF.

The CDR3 coding sequence is TGTGCCAGTAGTCCCCGGACAGATTACAATGAGCAGTTCTTC. Its protein is CASSPRTDYNEQFF. V usage is TRBV19 and J usage is TRBJ2-1; D possibly corresponds to TRBD1 (6 bases). The V and J ends lost 5 bases and 4 bases respectively, with 12 bases between them. The CDR3 spans 14 residues. Looked up from germline, CDR1 is LNHDA and CDR2 is SQIVND (reference sequence).

The chain is built from TRBV2 and TRBJ1-6; D is undetermined. Between the trimmed V and J ends, which lost 2 bases and 1 base, there was a span of 9 bases. CDR3 size: 16 residues. Germline CDR1 is SNHLY and CDR2 is FYNNEI. The CDR3: CASSESLRSYNSPLHF. As DNA, the CDR3 is TGTGCCAGCAGTGAAAGTCTACGGTCCTATAATTCACCCCTCCACTTT.

The rearrangement uses TRBV15 and TRBJ2-7; 10 bases align to TRBD1. Germline CDR1 is LNHNV and CDR2 is YYDKDF (reference sequence). The J segment lost 3 bases and the V segment lost 5 bases, leaving 13 bases of the junction unmatched. The length of the CDR3 is 17 residues. CDR3 in DNA: TGTGCCACCAGCCGCGAAGGGACCGGGACAGGGGACTACGAGCAGTACTTC. Protein product: CATSREGTGTGDYEQYF.

The chain links TRBV5-1 to TRBJ2-5, with TRBD1 as a possible D gene (6 bases). The V gene's germline CDR1 is SGHRS and CDR2 YFSETQ. Trimming left V 0 bases short and J 5 bases short, with 17 bases between. The CDR3 is 16 amino acids. This CDR3 is CASSLGRDKSSETQYF. Written as DNA, the CDR3 is TGCGCCAGCAGCTTGGGCCGGGACAAAAGTAGTGAGACCCAGTACTTC.

The chain uses TRBV11-2 and TRBJ2-5; D is undetermined. The CDR3 runs 13 residues. Trimming stripped 5 bases from V and 5 bases from J, with 12 bases between. The germline V gene has CDR1 SGHAT and CDR2 FQNNGV. The CDR3 here is CASSPGLPETQYF. CDR3 nucleotides: TGTGCCAGCAGCCCGGGTCTTCCGGAGACCCAGTACTTC.

The chain is built from TRBV10-3 and TRBJ2-3; D uncertain. CDR1 and CDR2 (germline): ENHRY, SYGVKD. The CDR3 has 15 amino acids. Trimming pared 2 bases from V and 1 base from J, leaving 10 bases between. CDR3 nucleotide sequence: TGTGCCATCAGTGAGCCAGTCAGTGGCACAGATACGCAGTATTTT. Translated: CAISEPVSGTDTQYF.